The following is a T cell receptor beta chain sequence with its context. This specimen comes from a study of blood T cell repertoires in COVID-19. The repertoire was sequenced with immunoSEQ multiplex PCR; TCRdb's copy has only in-frame clones and lacks some. Here the sample spans around 47,000 clones, over 85% being singletons. CDR3 size: 15 residues. The germline CDR1 and CDR2 sequences are MDHEN and SYDVKM. V lost 5 bases, J lost 2 bases, and 13 bases lay in between. The sequence came from a man aged 80 or over with active or convalescent COVID-19. The chain uses TRBV28 and TRBJ1-5; D unresolved. Sequences were obtained from peripheral blood. The CDR3 reads CASSPAVKGNQPQHF. CDR3 DNA: TGTGCCAGCAGTCCGGCGGTTAAGGGCAATCAGCCCCAGCATTTT.